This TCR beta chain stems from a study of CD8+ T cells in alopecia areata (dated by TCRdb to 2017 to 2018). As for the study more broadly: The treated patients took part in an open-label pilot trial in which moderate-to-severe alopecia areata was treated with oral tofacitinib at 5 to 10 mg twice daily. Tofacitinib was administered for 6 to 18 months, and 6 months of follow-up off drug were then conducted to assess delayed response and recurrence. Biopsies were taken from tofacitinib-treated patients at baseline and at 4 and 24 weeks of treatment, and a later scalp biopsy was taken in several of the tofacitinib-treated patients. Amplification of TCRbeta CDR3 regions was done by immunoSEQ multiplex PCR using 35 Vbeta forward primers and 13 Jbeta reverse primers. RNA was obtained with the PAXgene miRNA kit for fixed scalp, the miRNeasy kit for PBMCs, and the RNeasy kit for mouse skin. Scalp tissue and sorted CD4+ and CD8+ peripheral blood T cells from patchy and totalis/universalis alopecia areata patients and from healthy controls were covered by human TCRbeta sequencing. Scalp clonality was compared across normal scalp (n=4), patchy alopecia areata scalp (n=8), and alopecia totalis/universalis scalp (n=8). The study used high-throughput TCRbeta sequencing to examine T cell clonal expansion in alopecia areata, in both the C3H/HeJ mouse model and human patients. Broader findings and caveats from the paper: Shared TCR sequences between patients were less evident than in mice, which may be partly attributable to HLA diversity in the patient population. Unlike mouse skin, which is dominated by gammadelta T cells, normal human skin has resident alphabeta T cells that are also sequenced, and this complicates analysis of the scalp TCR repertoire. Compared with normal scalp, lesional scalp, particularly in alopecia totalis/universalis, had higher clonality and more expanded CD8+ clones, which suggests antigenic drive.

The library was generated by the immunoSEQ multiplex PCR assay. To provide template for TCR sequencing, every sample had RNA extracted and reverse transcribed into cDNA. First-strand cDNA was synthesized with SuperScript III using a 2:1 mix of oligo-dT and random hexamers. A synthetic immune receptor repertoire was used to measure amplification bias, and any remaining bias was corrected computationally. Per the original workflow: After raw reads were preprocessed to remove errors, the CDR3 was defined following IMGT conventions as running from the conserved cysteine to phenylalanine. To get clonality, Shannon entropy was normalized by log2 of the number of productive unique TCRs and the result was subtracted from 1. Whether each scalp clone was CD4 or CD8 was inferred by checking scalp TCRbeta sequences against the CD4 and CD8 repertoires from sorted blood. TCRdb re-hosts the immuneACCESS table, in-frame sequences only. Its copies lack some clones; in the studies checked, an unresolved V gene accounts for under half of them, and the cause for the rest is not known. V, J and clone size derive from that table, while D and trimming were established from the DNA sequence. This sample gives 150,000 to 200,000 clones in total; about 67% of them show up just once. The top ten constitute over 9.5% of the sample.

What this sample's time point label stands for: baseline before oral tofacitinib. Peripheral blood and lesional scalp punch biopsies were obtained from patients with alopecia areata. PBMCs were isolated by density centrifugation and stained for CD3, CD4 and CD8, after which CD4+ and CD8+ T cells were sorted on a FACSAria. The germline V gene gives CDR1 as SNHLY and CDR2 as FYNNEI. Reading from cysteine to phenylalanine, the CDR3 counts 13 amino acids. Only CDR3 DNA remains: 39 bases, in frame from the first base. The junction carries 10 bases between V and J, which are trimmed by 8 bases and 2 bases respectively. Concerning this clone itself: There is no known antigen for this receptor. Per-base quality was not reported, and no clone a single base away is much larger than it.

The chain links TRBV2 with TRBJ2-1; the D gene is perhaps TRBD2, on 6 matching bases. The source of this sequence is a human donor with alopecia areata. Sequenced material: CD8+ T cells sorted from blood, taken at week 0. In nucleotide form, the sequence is TGTGCCAGCGGGGGGTCCCCCTACAATGAGCAGTTCTTC. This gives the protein CASGGSPYNEQFF.